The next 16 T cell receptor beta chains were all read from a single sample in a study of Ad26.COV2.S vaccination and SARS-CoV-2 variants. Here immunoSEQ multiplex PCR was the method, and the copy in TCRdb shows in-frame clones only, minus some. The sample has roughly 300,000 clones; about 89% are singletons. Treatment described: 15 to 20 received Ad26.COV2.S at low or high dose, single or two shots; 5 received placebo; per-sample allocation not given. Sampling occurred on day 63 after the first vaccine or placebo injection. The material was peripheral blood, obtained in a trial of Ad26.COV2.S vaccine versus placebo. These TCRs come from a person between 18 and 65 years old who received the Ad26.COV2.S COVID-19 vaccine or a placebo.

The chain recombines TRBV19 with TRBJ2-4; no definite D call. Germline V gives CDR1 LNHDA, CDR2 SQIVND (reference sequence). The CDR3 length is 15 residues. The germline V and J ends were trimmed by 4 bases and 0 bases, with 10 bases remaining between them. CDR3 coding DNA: TGTGCCAGTAGTACCCCAAAAATAGCCAAAAACATTCAGTACTTC. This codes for CASSTPKIAKNIQYF.

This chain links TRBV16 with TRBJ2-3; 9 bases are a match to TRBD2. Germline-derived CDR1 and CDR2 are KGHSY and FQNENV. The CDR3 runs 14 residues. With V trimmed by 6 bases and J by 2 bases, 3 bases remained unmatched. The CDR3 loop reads CASSPSGTTDTQYF. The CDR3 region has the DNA TGTGCCAGCAGTCCTAGCGGGACCACAGATACGCAGTATTTT.

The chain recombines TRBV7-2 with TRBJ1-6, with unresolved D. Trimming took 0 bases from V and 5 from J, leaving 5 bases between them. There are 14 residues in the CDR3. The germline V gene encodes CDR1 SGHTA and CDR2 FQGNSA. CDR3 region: CASSLAGNNSPLHF. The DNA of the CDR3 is TGTGCCAGCAGCTTAGCAGGAAATAATTCACCCCTCCACTTT.

CDR3 residues: CASSVGQMNTEAFF. CDR3 DNA: TGCGCCAGCAGCGTGGGACAGATGAACACTGAAGCTTTCTTT. The chain links TRBV5-1 to TRBJ1-1; 7 nucleotides line up with TRBD1. The CDR3 length is 14 residues. In germline, CDR1 is SGHRS, CDR2 YFSETQ. J lost 0 bases, V lost 4 bases, and 3 bases had no gene match.

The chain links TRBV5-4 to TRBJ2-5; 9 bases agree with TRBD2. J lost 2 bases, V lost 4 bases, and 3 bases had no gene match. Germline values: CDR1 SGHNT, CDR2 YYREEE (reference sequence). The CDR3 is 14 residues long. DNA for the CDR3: TGTGCCAGCAGCGGTAGCGGGGGACAAGAGACCCAGTACTTC. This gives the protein CASSGSGGQETQYF.

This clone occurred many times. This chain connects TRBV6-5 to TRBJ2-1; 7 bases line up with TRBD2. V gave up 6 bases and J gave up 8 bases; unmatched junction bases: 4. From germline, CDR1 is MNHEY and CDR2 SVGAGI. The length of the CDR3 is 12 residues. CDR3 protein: CASRTSKHEQFF. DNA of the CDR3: TGTGCCAGCAGGACTAGCAAGCATGAGCAGTTCTTC.

CDR3 nucleotide sequence: TGCAGCGTTCGAGGAAACACTGAAGCTTTCTTT. Amino acid sequence: CSVRGNTEAFF. The chain couples TRBV29-1 to TRBJ1-1; D unresolved. CDR1 and CDR2 from the germline V gene are SQVTM and ANQGSEA. Trimming left V 5 bases short and J 2 bases short, with 6 bases between. The CDR3 contains 11 residues.

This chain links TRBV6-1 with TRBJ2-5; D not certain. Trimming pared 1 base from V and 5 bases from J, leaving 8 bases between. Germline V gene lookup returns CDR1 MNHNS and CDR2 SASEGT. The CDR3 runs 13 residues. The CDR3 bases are TGTGCCAGCAGTGAAGGTGCATGGGAGACCCAGTACTTC. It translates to CASSEGAWETQYF.

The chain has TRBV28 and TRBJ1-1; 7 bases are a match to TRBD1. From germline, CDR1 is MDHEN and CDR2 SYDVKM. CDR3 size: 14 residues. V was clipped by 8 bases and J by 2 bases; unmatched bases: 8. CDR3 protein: CASLEGALNTEAFF. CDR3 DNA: TGTGCCAGCCTTGAGGGGGCCCTTAACACTGAAGCTTTCTTT.

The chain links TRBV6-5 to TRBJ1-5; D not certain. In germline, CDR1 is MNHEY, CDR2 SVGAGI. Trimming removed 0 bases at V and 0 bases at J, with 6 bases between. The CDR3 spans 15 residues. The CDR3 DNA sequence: TGTGCCAGCAGTTACTCCGGGAGTAGCAATCAGCCCCAGCATTTT. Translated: CASSYSGSSNQPQHF.

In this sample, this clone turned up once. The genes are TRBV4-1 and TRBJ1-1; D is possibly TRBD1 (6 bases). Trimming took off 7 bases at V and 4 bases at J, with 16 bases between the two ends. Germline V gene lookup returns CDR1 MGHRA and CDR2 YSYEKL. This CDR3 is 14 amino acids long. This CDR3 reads CASTPKSGATEAFF. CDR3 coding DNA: TGCGCCAGCACCCCCAAATCAGGGGCCACTGAAGCTTTCTTT.

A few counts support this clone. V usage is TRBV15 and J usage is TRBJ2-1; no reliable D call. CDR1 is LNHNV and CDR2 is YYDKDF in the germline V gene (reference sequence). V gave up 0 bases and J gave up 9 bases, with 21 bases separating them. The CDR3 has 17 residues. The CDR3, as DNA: TGTGCCACCAGCAGAGATCGTCCTACGCTTCTGGGCCCTGAGCAGTTCTTC. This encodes CATSRDRPTLLGPEQFF.

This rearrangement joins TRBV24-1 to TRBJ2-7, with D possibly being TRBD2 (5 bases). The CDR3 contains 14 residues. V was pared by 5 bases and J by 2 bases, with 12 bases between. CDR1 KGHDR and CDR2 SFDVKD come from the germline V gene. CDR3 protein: CATSGAADTYEQYF. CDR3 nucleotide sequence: TGTGCCACCAGTGGGGCAGCGGATACCTACGAGCAGTACTTC.

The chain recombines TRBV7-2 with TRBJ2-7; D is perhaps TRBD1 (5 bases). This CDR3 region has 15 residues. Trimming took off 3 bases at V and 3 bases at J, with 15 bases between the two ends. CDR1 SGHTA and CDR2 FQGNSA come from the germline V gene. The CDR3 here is CASSFGQGNFYEQYF. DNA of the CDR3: TGTGCCAGCAGCTTCGGGCAGGGCAACTTCTACGAGCAGTACTTC.

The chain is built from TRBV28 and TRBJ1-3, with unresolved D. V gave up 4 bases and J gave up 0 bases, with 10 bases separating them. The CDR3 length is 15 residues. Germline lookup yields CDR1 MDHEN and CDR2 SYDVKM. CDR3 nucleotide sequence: TGTGCCAGCAGTTCACCGGGGAACTCTGGAAACACCATATATTTT. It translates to CASSSPGNSGNTIYF.

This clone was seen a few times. CDR3 coding DNA: TGTGCCAGCAGCTTGAGTTCCCTCAGTTCCGAGCAGTACTTC. This codes for CASSLSSLSSEQYF. The chain joins TRBV5-6 to TRBJ2-7; D uncertain. This CDR3 has 14 amino acids. Germline lookup yields CDR1 SGHDT and CDR2 YYEEEE. The germline V and J ends were trimmed by 1 base and 6 bases, with 14 bases remaining between them.